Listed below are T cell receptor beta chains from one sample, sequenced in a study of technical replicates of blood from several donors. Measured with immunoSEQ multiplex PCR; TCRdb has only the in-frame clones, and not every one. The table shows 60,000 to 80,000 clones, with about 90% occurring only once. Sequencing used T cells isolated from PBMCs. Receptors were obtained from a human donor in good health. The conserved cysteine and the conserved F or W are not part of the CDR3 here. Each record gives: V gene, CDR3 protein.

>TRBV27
ASNRGPNYEQY
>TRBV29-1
SVERPGTDTQY
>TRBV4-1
ASSQVGLAGVSTDTQY
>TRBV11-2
ASSLGLAGSYEQY
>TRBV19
ASSNRDRDIRNTEAF
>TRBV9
ASSVANSVGYT
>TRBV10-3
AISESSTSGLAKNIQY
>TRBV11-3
ASGYSSYNEQF
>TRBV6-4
ASSGTGGANVLT
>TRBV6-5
ASSFGEGGTEAF
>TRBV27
ASSFIGAVETQY
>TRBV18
ATPLRREPTGELF
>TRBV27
ASSSTGYITKNIQY
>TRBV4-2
ASSQDQGGSGNTIY
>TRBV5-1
ASSLAREGNYGYT
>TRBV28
ASIPGAWGTYEQY
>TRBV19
ASSLTSGQTYEQY
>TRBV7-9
ASRGRALHEQY
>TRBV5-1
ASSGNRDRGQETQY
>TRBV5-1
ASSLAGGLLGTDTQY
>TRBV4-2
ASSQVAGARTEAF
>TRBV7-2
ASRSNRGQRDNEQF
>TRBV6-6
ASSYGTGGTDTQY
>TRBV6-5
ASSYFGRGNTEAF
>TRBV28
ASSLSLGGSYGYT
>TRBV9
ASSFLTGDDTQY
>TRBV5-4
ASSGRDGAYEQY
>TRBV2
ASSEELGQHTEAF
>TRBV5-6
ASSLGFRGGFTGELF
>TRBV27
ASSFIEAF
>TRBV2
ASSGLAGDTQY
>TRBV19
ASRTGGVNTEAF
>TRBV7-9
ASSSGSFSGNTIY
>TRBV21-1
ASSVRLDAKETQY
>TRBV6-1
ASSPQGVYTEAF
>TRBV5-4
ASSFGGPEQF
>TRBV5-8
ASSSQRVERSSYNEQF
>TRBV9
ASSDTGTGGDGYT
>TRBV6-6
ASSYALRTGNQPQH
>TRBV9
ASSVAGEFPGELF
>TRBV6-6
ASMEVSSGANVLT
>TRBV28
ASSPDRGRVDQPQH
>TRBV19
ASNQETGSGGELF
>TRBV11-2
ASSLGTTADTQY
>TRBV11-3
ASSGESSYNEQF
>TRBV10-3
AISVSGYEQY
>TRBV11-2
ASTLGSGYT
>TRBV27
ASSRGENTQY
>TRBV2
ASSGPYQETQY
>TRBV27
ASSLGLAGGPQF
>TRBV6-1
ASSPGYSGNTIY